Presented here are 17 T cell receptor beta chains from one specimen sequenced in a study of shared clonotypes between healthy human individuals. Profiled with immunoSEQ multiplex PCR; TCRdb holds only in-frame clones, not every one. The data contain about 1.1 million clones, roughly 80% of them singletons. The sequenced sample consisted of memory CD4+ T cells from PBMCs. Subset of the sample: CD45RA-negative fraction. These receptors were taken from a young man in good health. Some clones in this sample may be carry-over from other donors' samples.

The V call is TRBV7-9, the J call TRBJ2-5, with TRBD2 as a possible D gene (6 bases). The V gene's germline CDR1 is SEHNR and CDR2 FQNEAQ (reference sequence). Between the trimmed V and J ends, which lost 5 bases and 2 bases, there was a span of 12 bases. This CDR3 has 14 residues. CDR3 sequence (DNA): TGTGCCAGCAGCCCGACTAGGCGACAAGAGACCCAGTACTTC. It specifies CASSPTRRQETQYF.

The sample holds one count of this clone. The J gene is TRBJ1-5, the V gene TRBV7-2; D uncertain. The CDR3 contains 15 residues. The germline V gene has CDR1 SGHTA and CDR2 FQGNSA. V lost 2 bases and J lost 3, with 11 bases in between. This CDR3 reads CASSLFLGNNQPQHF. CDR3 DNA: TGTGCCAGCAGCTTATTCTTGGGGAACAATCAGCCCCAGCATTTT.

In the case of this clone: This likely traces to a read error, being one base from a far larger clone. The gene calls are TRBV5-6 and TRBJ1-5; D is ambiguous. V lost 0 bases, J lost 1 base, and 14 bases lay in between. Per germline, CDR1 SGHDT and CDR2 YYEEEE. This CDR3 region has 17 residues. CDR3: CASSLGGERPSNQPQHF. The CDR3 DNA reads as TGTGCCAGCAGCTTGGGCGGGGAGAGACCAAGCAATCAGCCCCAGCATTTT.

Comments on this clone: This may be a read error: a much more frequent sequence differs by one nucleotide. This chain connects TRBV6-1 to TRBJ2-7; no clear D gene. This CDR3 has 11 amino acids. Germline V CDR1 and CDR2: MNHNS, SASEGT. Trimming pared 4 bases from V and 0 bases from J, leaving 1 base between. CDR3 loop: CASSASYEQYF. CDR3 sequence (DNA): TGTGCCAGCAGTGCCTCCTACGAGCAGTACTTC.

The chain carries TRBV4-3 and TRBJ2-5; 12 nucleotides match TRBD1. CDR3 length equals 20 residues. Germline loops: CDR1 LGHNA, CDR2 YSLEER. The V gene end was trimmed by 0 bases and the J gene end by 4 bases; junction bases not matched to a gene: 15. Here the CDR3 DNA reads TGCGCCAGCAGCCAAGATCTCCTAGGCGGGACAGGGGGCTTGAGAGAGACCCAGTACTTC. Residues: CASSQDLLGGTGGLRETQYF.

This chain connects TRBV2 to TRBJ2-2; D remains ambiguous. In germline, CDR1 is SNHLY, CDR2 FYNNEI. The CDR3 is 12 amino acids. Between the trimmed V and J ends, which lost 10 bases and 5 bases, there was a span of 11 bases. CDR3 loop: CATSLWTGELFF. DNA of the CDR3: TGTGCCACCAGCCTATGGACCGGGGAGCTGTTTTTT.

The chain couples TRBV6-5 to TRBJ2-2; 8 bases fit TRBD2. This CDR3 has 15 residues. The germline CDR1 and CDR2 sequences are MNHEY and SVGAGI. J was trimmed by 3 bases and V by 7 bases; bases with no gene match: 7. Here the CDR3 DNA reads TGTGCCAGCACTGGCGGGAGGTCGGACACCGGGGAGCTGTTTTTT. Translation gives CASTGGRSDTGELFF.

The genes are TRBV10-3 and TRBJ2-7; D is possibly TRBD1 or TRBD2 (5 bases each). The V gene's germline CDR1 is ENHRY and CDR2 SYGVKD. Trimming removed 2 bases at V and 5 bases at J, with 19 bases between. CDR3 length: 16 amino acids. As DNA, the CDR3 is TGTGCCATCAGTGAGCCGGGACGTGGTAGATCAAACGAGCAGTACTTC. This codes for CAISEPGRGRSNEQYF.

The chain links TRBV7-6 to TRBJ2-7; TRBD1 matches 7 bases. The CDR3 consists of 14 residues. Germline-derived CDR1 and CDR2 are SGHVS and FNYEAQ. With 5 bases clipped from V and 4 bases from J, the junction kept 8 bases outside the gene matches. CDR3 in amino acids: CASSPRLQGYEQYF. CDR3 sequence (DNA): TGTGCCAGCAGCCCTAGGCTACAGGGGTACGAGCAGTACTTC.

The chain joins TRBV7-2 to TRBJ2-7; D not resolved. CDR1 and CDR2 (germline): SGHTA, FQGNSA. Between the trimmed V and J ends, which lost 5 bases and 1 base, there was a span of 9 bases. The CDR3 is 13 residues long. CDR3 protein: CASSRVPSYEQYF. The CDR3 bases are TGTGCCAGCAGCCGAGTGCCTTCCTACGAGCAGTACTTC. The full variable domain, with the rest looked up from reference TRBV7-2 and TRBJ2-7, is GAGVSQSPSNKVTEKGKDVELRCDPISGHTALYWYRQSLGQGLEFLIYFQGNSAPDKSGLPSDRFSAERTGGSVSTLTIQRTQQEDSAVYLCASSRVPSYEQYFGPGTRLTVT.

This clone was counted a few times. Other DNA sequences in this specimen translate into the identical CDR3. The chain carries TRBV5-1 and TRBJ1-2, with D uncertain. Germline values: CDR1 SGHRS, CDR2 YFSETQ. The CDR3 covers 14 residues. Trimming removed 0 bases from V and 2 bases from J, with 8 bases in between. DNA of the CDR3: TGCGCCAGCAGCTTGGAGACCCCAAACTATGGCTACACCTTC. Translating it yields CASSLETPNYGYTF.

This clone was seen just once. A junction boundary mismatches the germline segment, possibly from a read error. The rearrangement links TRBV7-2 to TRBJ2-7, with D tentatively TRBD2 (5 bases). The CDR3 length is 10 residues. The germline gives CDR1 SGHTA, CDR2 FQGNSA. CDR3 nucleotides: TGTGCCAGCAGCGGGTGGACTTACGACTTC. This translates into CASSGWTYDF.

Notes on this clone: With a much larger clone just one base away, this may be a read error. V is TRBV11-3 and J is TRBJ1-1, with D perhaps TRBD1 (5 bases). This CDR3 has 13 residues. Between the trimmed V and J ends, which lost 3 bases and 1 base, there was a span of 6 bases. Germline assignment: CDR1 SGHNT and CDR2 YENEEA. CDR3 sequence reads: CASSFDRNTEAFF. CDR3 sequence (DNA): TGTGCCAGCAGCTTTGACAGGAACACTGAAGCTTTCTTT.

V gene TRBV4-2 combines with J gene TRBJ2-5; D is possibly TRBD1 (6 bases). Trimming removed 0 bases from V and 2 bases from J, with 10 bases in between. The length of the CDR3 is 15 residues. Germline lookup yields CDR1 LGHNA and CDR2 YNFKEQ. The chain's CDR3 is CASSQDYGQQETQYF. In nucleotides, the CDR3 is TGTGCCAGCAGCCAAGATTACGGACAGCAAGAGACCCAGTACTTC.

This rearrangement joins TRBV7-2 to TRBJ2-1; 7 nucleotides align to TRBD1. Looked up from germline, CDR1 is SGHTA and CDR2 is FQGNSA. The CDR3 sequence is 13 residues long. V shed 5 bases, J shed 8 bases, and the junction held 6 bases outside the gene matches. CDR3 nucleotide sequence: TGTGCCAGCAGCCGAGGGGGCCTAGATGAGCAGTTCTTC. Translated, it gives CASSRGGLDEQFF.

This clone showed up many times. The J gene is TRBJ2-7, the V gene TRBV5-8, with unresolved D. This CDR3 region has 14 residues. V dropped 0 bases and J dropped 9 bases, with 16 bases sitting between them. The germline CDR1 and CDR2 sequences are SGHTS and YDEGEE. The CDR3 protein is CASSLAGTFTGQYF. CDR3 nucleotide sequence: TGTGCCAGCAGCTTGGCCGGTACCTTCACCGGGCAGTACTTC.

This clone appeared a single time. The rearrangement uses TRBV27 and TRBJ2-5; 7 nucleotides match TRBD2. Germline trimming cut 6 bases from V and 4 bases from J; bases unmatched to any gene: 8. The CDR3 spans 14 residues. Germline assignment: CDR1 MNHEY and CDR2 SMNVEV (reference sequence). CDR3 in amino acids: CASSDMGGGETQYF. In DNA form, the CDR3 reads TGTGCCAGCAGCGACATGGGGGGGGGAGAGACCCAGTACTTC.